The entry below gives a single TCR beta chain sequence along with its context. This record comes from a study of blood T cell repertoires in COVID-19. Whole-study context: Donors in the United States, Italy and Spain gave samples during acute or convalescent COVID-19. The analysed material was cDNA or gDNA that came from T cells, B-cell-depleted T cells, or PBMCs.

The CDR3 loop spans 17 amino acids. Germline assignment: CDR1 SGHDT and CDR2 YYEEEE. V gave up 0 bases and J gave up 6 bases; unmatched junction bases: 12. In the original workflow: Nucleated cell number was recorded as an estimate derived from reference gene primer amplification. Profiling relied on immunoSEQ multiplex PCR, and the TCRdb table lists in-frame clones only, not all of them. The DNA gave D and trimming, while V, J and clone size come from that table. The table records roughly 110,000 clones, over 60% of them present only once. Input material: peripheral blood. The chain has TRBV5-6 and TRBJ2-3, with TRBD2 matching over 8 bases. This receptor was taken from a man aged 65 to 85 with acute or convalescent COVID-19. CDR3 in amino acids: CASSLELGTPGGDTQYF. In DNA form, the CDR3 reads TGTGCCAGCAGCTTGGAGCTTGGGACTCCGGGAGGGGATACGCAGTATTTT.